The clone carrying this T cell receptor (beta chain) was seen a handful of times. The antigen is not known. CDR1 is MNHNS and CDR2 is SASEGT in the germline V gene. The CDR3 extends over 13 amino acids. V gave up 6 bases and J gave up 4 bases; unmatched junction bases: 6. This entry comes from a study of cytomegalovirus exposure and HLA in healthy donors. PCR employed 60 Vbeta and 13 Jbeta primers. Sequencing was performed with immunoSEQ multiplex PCR; in TCRdb, only in-frame clones are kept and a portion is missing. The sample consists of some 150,000 clones, approximately 79% of them appearing once. Study-wide findings and caveats: Another analysis was done later, and it associated 16,951 TCR beta sequences with HLA alleles at 0.05 false discovery rate.

The sequence was collected from a man aged 40-50 years in good health and CMV-seropositive. Sequencing was carried out using PBMCs. V gene TRBV6-1 combines with J gene TRBJ2-7, with 7 bases fitting TRBD2. The CDR3 DNA is TGTGCCAGCAGGGCTAGCGGAGATTACGAGCAGTACTTC. Translating it yields CASRASGDYEQYF.